The 23 T cell receptor beta chains below come from one sample, sequenced in a study of OX40 agonist ivuxolimab in advanced cancers. Clones were sequenced by immunoSEQ multiplex PCR, and TCRdb holds only the in-frame ones, with some missing. Of fewer than 25,000 clones in the sample, 75% to 90% were seen once. Specimen: CD4+ or CD8+ T cells sorted from blood, collected in a trial of the OX40 agonist ivuxolimab. The receptor source for this set is an adult with an advanced solid tumor such as melanoma, head and neck, liver or kidney cancer.

The V gene is TRBV4-1, the J gene TRBJ2-3; 12 bases align to TRBD1. CDR1 is MGHRA and CDR2 is YSYEKL in the germline V gene. Losses at the gene ends were 0 bases for V and 1 base for J; bases not matched to a gene: 14. The CDR3 loop spans 21 amino acids. The CDR3: CASSQEAVGTGGKGGTDTQYF. The CDR3 DNA sequence: TGCGCCAGCAGCCAAGAGGCAGTCGGGACAGGGGGCAAGGGTGGCACAGATACGCAGTATTTT.

This sequence joins TRBV4-3 and TRBJ2-2; D might be TRBD1 (5 bases). Trimming shortened V by 0 bases and J by 2 bases, and 10 bases separated the two germline ends. This CDR3 has 16 residues. CDR1 is LGHNA and CDR2 is YSLEER in the germline V gene. CDR3 amino acids: CASSQERTPNTGELFF. The CDR3 DNA sequence: TGCGCCAGCAGCCAAGAGAGGACACCCAACACCGGGGAGCTGTTTTTT.

The chain combines TRBV29-1 with TRBJ2-2; a weak D match, TRBD1 (5 bases). Germline assignment: CDR1 SQVTM and CDR2 ANQGSEA. V was shortened by 2 bases and J by 3 bases, with 10 bases between the two germline ends. The CDR3 is 14 residues long. The CDR3 sequence: CSVEIGRDTGELFF. DNA of the CDR3: TGCAGCGTTGAAATAGGCAGGGACACCGGGGAGCTGTTTTTT.

This clone was recorded a few times. CDR3 residues: CASSFRGGIAEAFF. CDR3 nucleotides: TGTGCCAGCAGCTTCAGGGGGGGGATCGCTGAAGCTTTCTTT. V usage is TRBV5-6 and J usage is TRBJ1-1; 7 positions match TRBD1. The CDR3 has 14 residues. Germline V gene sequence: CDR1 SGHDT, CDR2 YYEEEE. The J segment lost 6 bases and the V segment lost 2 bases, leaving 7 bases of the junction unmatched. The full variable domain, completed using reference TRBV5-6 and TRBJ1-1, is DAGVTQSPTHLIKTRGQQVTLRCSPKSGHDTVSWYQQALGQGPQFIFQYYEEEERQRGNFPDRFSGHQFPNYSSELNVNALLLGDSALYLCASSFRGGIAEAFFGQGTRLTVV.

Details on this clone: Other DNA variants within this sample encode the same CDR3. This chain joins TRBV7-2 and TRBJ2-7; 7 bases map to TRBD2. The CDR3 spans 13 residues. Per the germline V gene, CDR1 is SGHTA and CDR2 is FQGNSA. Trimming cost V 5 bases and J 3 bases; bases outside gene matches: 4. CDR3 DNA sequence: TGTGCCAGCAGCCCGGGACTACACTACGAGCAGTACTTC. Protein product: CASSPGLHYEQYF.

In its sample, this clone was seen many times. The rearrangement uses TRBV11-2 and TRBJ2-5, with D unclear. V lost 5 bases, J lost 5 bases, and 9 bases lay in between. This CDR3 comprises 12 residues. Germline CDR1 reads SGHAT; CDR2 reads FQNNGV. CDR3 DNA sequence: TGTGCCAGCAGCCCCTCCGCTGAGACCCAGTACTTC. Encoded protein: CASSPSAETQYF. Using reference TRBV11-2 and TRBJ2-5 for the parts outside the CDR3, the full variable domain is EAGVAQSPRYKIIEKRQSVAFWCNPISGHATLYWYQQILGQGPKLLIQFQNNGVVDDSQLPKDRFSAERLKGVDSTLKIQPAKLEDSAVYLCASSPSAETQYFGPGTRLLVL.

This clone turned up a few times. The chain has TRBV2 and TRBJ1-5; possible D gene TRBD1, 6 bases. The germline gives CDR1 SNHLY, CDR2 FYNNEI. V was pared by 8 bases and J by 0 bases, with 11 bases between. The CDR3 is 14 residues long. CDR3 sequence (DNA): TGTGCCAGCTTGGACAGTTATAGCAATCAGCCCCAGCATTTT. Its protein product is CASLDSYSNQPQHF.

V gene TRBV10-1 combines with J gene TRBJ2-7; the match to TRBD1 covers 9 bases. There are 14 residues in the CDR3. The J segment lost 3 bases and the V segment lost 5 bases, leaving 5 bases of the junction unmatched. The V gene's germline CDR1 is WNHNN and CDR2 SYGVQD (reference sequence). CDR3 DNA: TGCGCCAGCAGTCAACAGGGGGCAATCTACGAGCAGTACTTC. It specifies CASSQQGAIYEQYF.

This clone was seen a single time. The chain has TRBV30 and TRBJ2-7; TRBD2 agrees at 8 bases. V shed 0 bases, J shed 1 base, and the junction held 11 bases outside the gene matches. CDR1 and CDR2 from the germline V gene are GTSNPN and SVGIG (reference sequence). The CDR3 spans 17 residues. CDR3 loop: CAWSVEKRLAPSYEQYF. The CDR3 DNA follows: TGTGCCTGGAGTGTGGAAAAAAGACTAGCGCCGTCCTACGAGCAGTACTTC. Looking up the rest from reference TRBV30 and TRBJ2-7 gives the full variable domain: SQTIHQWPATLVQPVGSPLSLECTVEGTSNPNLYWYRQAAGRGLQLLFYSVGIGQISSEVPQNLSASRPQDRQFILSSKKLLLSDSGFYLCAWSVEKRLAPSYEQYFGPGTRLTVT.

The rearrangement uses TRBV27 and TRBJ2-2, with TRBD2 as a possible D gene (6 bases). Germline-derived CDR1 and CDR2 are MNHEY and SMNVEV (reference sequence). Trimming shortened V by 2 bases and J by 4 bases, and 8 bases separated the two germline ends. This CDR3 is 14 amino acids long. The CDR3 protein is CASSLVGGTGELFF. The CDR3 nucleotides are TGTGCCAGCAGTTTAGTGGGGGGCACCGGGGAGCTGTTTTTT.

The chain recombines TRBV9 with TRBJ2-3; tentatively, D is TRBD2 (6 bases). CDR3 size: 14 residues. CDR1 is SGDLS and CDR2 is YYNGEE in the germline V gene. Trimming pared 4 bases from V and 4 bases from J, leaving 13 bases between. CDR3 DNA sequence: TGTGCCAGCAGCTCAGGGAGGAGGGCAGATACGCAGTATTTT. Amino acids: CASSSGRRADTQYF.

The gene calls are TRBV5-1 and TRBJ2-7, with 10 bases aligning to TRBD1. V gave up 1 base and J gave up 4 bases; unmatched junction bases: 2. Per germline, CDR1 SGHRS and CDR2 YFSETQ. The CDR3 sequence is 14 residues long. CDR3 region: CASSLRDRGYEQYF. The CDR3 nucleotides read TGCGCCAGCAGCTTGCGGGACAGGGGTTACGAGCAGTACTTC.

V gene TRBV5-1 combines with J gene TRBJ2-3; TRBD1 might be the D (7 bases). CDR3 length equals 15 residues. Looked up from germline, CDR1 is SGHRS and CDR2 is YFSETQ. The ends were cut back, 5 bases at V and 3 bases at J, with 16 bases in the middle. The CDR3 DNA follows: TGCGCCAGCAGGTCGGAGGGGGCGATTACAGATACGCAGTATTTT. Translated: CASRSEGAITDTQYF.

The genes are TRBV2 and TRBJ2-7; D unresolved. The V gene lost 1 base and the J gene lost 3 bases, with 10 bases spanning the gap. The CDR3 runs to 14 residues. Per the germline V gene, CDR1 is SNHLY and CDR2 is FYNNEI. CDR3 amino acids: CASSEGQAFYEQYF. For the CDR3, the DNA is TGTGCCAGCAGTGAAGGTCAGGCCTTCTACGAGCAGTACTTC.

J is TRBJ2-7 and V is TRBV7-9, with 7 bases fitting TRBD1. With V trimmed by 8 bases and J by 0 bases, 4 bases remained unmatched. The germline V gene has CDR1 SEHNR and CDR2 FQNEAQ (reference sequence). The CDR3 consists of 13 residues. The CDR3 DNA is TGTGCCAGCTGCCGGGACAGCTCCTACGAGCAGTACTTC. As protein: CASCRDSSYEQYF.

The chain is built from TRBV6-1 and TRBJ2-7; D is undetermined. Between the trimmed V and J ends, which lost 5 bases and 0 bases, there was a span of 11 bases. This CDR3 has 14 residues. CDR1 is MNHNS, CDR2 SASEGT, per germline. CDR3 amino acids: CASSTRASSYEQYF. CDR3 nucleotides: TGTGCCAGCAGTACTCGTGCATCCTCCTACGAGCAGTACTTC.

This clone showed up just a few times. The chain uses TRBV12-5 and TRBJ2-1; D unclear. This CDR3 is built from 15 residues. Deletions cut 0 bases from V and 7 bases from J, with 13 bases between. Germline V gives CDR1 LGHNT, CDR2 FRNRAP. The CDR3 sequence: CASGLVSMGLNEQFF. In nucleotides, the CDR3 is TGTGCTAGTGGTTTGGTCTCAATGGGTCTGAATGAGCAGTTCTTC.

The chain combines TRBV30 with TRBJ2-5; TRBD1 is a possible D gene (5 bases). CDR3 size: 14 residues. V was pared by 0 bases and J by 1 base, with 9 bases between. Germline V CDR1 and CDR2: GTSNPN, SVGIG (reference sequence). The CDR3 reads CAWSVGAFQETQYF. Here the CDR3 DNA reads TGTGCCTGGAGTGTAGGGGCCTTCCAAGAGACCCAGTACTTC.

This clone was seen a single time. The chain combines TRBV27 with TRBJ2-1, with TRBD2 as a possible D gene (5 bases). Trimming removed 6 bases from V and 2 bases from J, with 14 bases in between. Germline CDR1 MNHEY, CDR2 SMNVEV (reference sequence). The CDR3 is 15 amino acids. This chain's CDR3 is CASSQVGVTYNEQFF. The CDR3 DNA is TGTGCCAGCAGCCAGGTCGGGGTTACCTACAATGAGCAGTTCTTC.

This clone has at least ten counts. The rearrangement joins TRBV9 to TRBJ2-7; D is perhaps TRBD1 or TRBD2 (6 bases each). V was shortened by 0 bases and J by 6 bases, with 16 bases between the two germline ends. The germline V gene encodes CDR1 SGDLS and CDR2 YYNGEE. This CDR3 contains 15 residues. Here the CDR3 reads CASSVGEEGGLEQYF. The CDR3 coding sequence is TGTGCCAGCAGCGTAGGGGAAGAGGGGGGTCTCGAGCAGTACTTC.

The rearrangement links TRBV21-1 to TRBJ1-1. TRBV21-1 corresponds to a pseudogene. The CDR3 totals 17 residues. The CDR3 bases are TGTGCCAGCAGCAAGGAGGGGGATCGTACAGAATACACTGAAGCTTTCTTT. Translated, it gives CASSKEGDRTEYTEAFF.

This clone was seen ten or more times. The chain employs TRBV7-2 and TRBJ2-2, with D unclear. CDR1 SGHTA and CDR2 FQGNSA come from the germline V gene. The CDR3 sequence is 13 residues long. The V end lost 5 bases, the J end lost 6 bases, and 10 bases lay between the germline ends. In nucleotides, the CDR3 is TGTGCCAGCAGCCTTCTAGGACCCGGGGAGCTGTTTTTT. This sequence encodes CASSLLGPGELFF.

The V call is TRBV7-2, the J call TRBJ1-2; TRBD1 might be the D (6 bases). The germline CDR1 and CDR2 sequences are SGHTA and FQGNSA. V lost 9 bases and J 6 bases, leaving 17 bases between the germline ends. CDR3 length equals 13 residues. The CDR3 DNA reads as TGTGCCAGTAGCCCGGGGAGGGGGGATGGCTACACCTTC. Translated: CASSPGRGDGYTF. Supplemented by reference TRBV7-2 and TRBJ1-2, the full variable domain reads GAGVSQSPSNKVTEKGKDVELRCDPISGHTALYWYRQSLGQGLEFLIYFQGNSAPDKSGLPSDRFSAERTGGSVSTLTIQRTQQEDSAVYLCASSPGRGDGYTFGSGTRLTVV.